The rows below give T cell receptor beta chains drawn from one sample of a study of cytomegalovirus exposure and HLA in healthy donors. The table came from immunoSEQ multiplex PCR; TCRdb's copy has only in-frame clones and leaves some out. Of some 150,000 clones listed, roughly 70% are singletons. The specimen was PBMCs. These receptors came from a man in his thirties or forties in good health and CMV-seronegative. Both conserved end residues are part of each CDR3. The D gene is left open where the match is weak. Only some rows state a clone size, as once, few, many or a class for expanded clones.

j_gene,d_gene,v_gene,abundance,CDR3aa,CDR3nt
TRBJ2-7,.,TRBV6-6,.,CASSYLGIRRNEQYF,TGTGCCAGCAGTTACTTAGGGATTCGGAGGAACGAGCAGTACTTC
TRBJ1-3,.,TRBV27,.,CASSLTGPTSGNTIYF,TGTGCCAGCAGTTTAACAGGTCCGACCTCTGGAAACACCATATATTTT
TRBJ2-6,.,TRBV28,once,CAISVTSSGANGLTF,TGTGCCATCTCGGTAACGAGCTCTGGGGCCAACGGCCTGACTTTC
TRBJ2-3,TRBD2,TRBV5-4,.,CASSPFGRGVDTQYF,TGTGCCAGCAGTCCCTTCGGCCGGGGGGTAGATACGCAGTATTTT
TRBJ1-1,.,TRBV7-9,.,CASSLSPKSGTEAFF,TGTGCCAGCAGCCTTTCGCCAAAAAGCGGCACTGAAGCTTTCTTT
TRBJ2-3,.,TRBV11-2,.,CASSYLLSTQYF,TGTGCCAGCAGCTATCTCTTGAGTACGCAGTATTTT
TRBJ2-1,.,TRBV5-4,.,CASTPAEGQIYNEQFF,TGTGCCAGCACCCCGGCGGAGGGACAGATCTACAATGAGCAGTTCTTC
TRBJ2-2,TRBD2,TRBV9,.,CASSVEGLADTGELFF,TGTGCCAGCAGCGTAGAGGGACTAGCGGACACCGGGGAGCTGTTTTTT
TRBJ2-7,.,TRBV10-3,.,CATVQGYEQYF,TGTGCCACCGTCCAGGGCTACGAGCAGTACTTC
TRBJ2-1,TRBD2,TRBV15,.,CATSRDPVAGGDFGNEQFF,TGTGCCACCAGCAGAGACCCCGTAGCGGGGGGTGATTTTGGAAATGAGCAGTTCTTC
TRBJ2-1,TRBD1,TRBV5-6,.,CASSQTGAVDEQFF,TGTGCCAGCAGCCAAACAGGGGCGGTCGATGAGCAGTTCTTC
TRBJ2-3,.,TRBV28,.,CASSPGTDTQYF,TGTGCCAGCAGCCCGGGCACAGATACGCAGTATTTT
TRBJ1-6,.,TRBV6-1,.,CASSEDSSNSPLHF,TGTGCCAGCAGTGAAGACAGTTCGAATTCACCCCTCCACTTT
TRBJ1-2,.,TRBV7-2,few,CASSILPRTHYGYTF,TGTGCCAGCAGCATTCTTCCCAGGACACACTATGGCTACACCTTC
TRBJ2-3,.,TRBV7-2,.,CASSLERAFPPDTQYF,TGTGCCAGCAGCTTAGAACGAGCGTTCCCCCCAGATACGCAGTATTTT
TRBJ2-5,TRBD2,TRBV19,.,CASSSTSRETQYF,TGTGCCAGTAGTTCGACTAGCCGGGAGACCCAGTACTTC
TRBJ2-3,.,TRBV2,once,CASSDEASPGTDTQYF,TGTGCCAGCAGTGATGAGGCCTCTCCAGGCACAGATACGCAGTATTTT
TRBJ2-7,TRBD2,TRBV18,.,CASSPSSGGTYEQYF,TGTGCCAGCTCACCTTCAAGCGGGGGAACCTACGAGCAGTACTTC
TRBJ1-1,.,TRBV2,.,CASSEDRNRDTEAFF,TGTGCCAGCAGTGAAGATAGGAACAGAGACACTGAAGCTTTCTTT
TRBJ2-1,TRBD2,TRBV5-1,.,CASSLGAGDYNEQFF,TGCGCCAGCAGCTTGGGGGCGGGGGACTACAATGAGCAGTTCTTC
TRBJ1-2,TRBD1,TRBV10-1,once,CANQLDRGLVYGYTF,TGCGCCAACCAGTTGGACAGGGGTTTGGTATATGGCTACACCTTC
TRBJ2-3,.,TRBV19,once,CASSYSTDTQYF,TGTGCCAGTAGCTATTCCACAGATACGCAGTATTTT
TRBJ2-7,TRBD1,TRBV7-2,.,CASSLSGGQGYEQYF,TGTGCCAGCAGCTTATCCGGTGGACAGGGCTACGAGCAGTACTTC
TRBJ1-6,.,TRBV2,.,CASSVLTNPFRSSYNSPLHF,TGTGCCAGCAGCGTACTTACCAATCCTTTCCGGAGCTCCTATAATTCACCCCTCCACTTT
TRBJ2-5,.,TRBV7-7,.,CASSQGVHSEETQYF,TGTGCTAGCAGCCAAGGGGTCCACAGCGAGGAGACCCAGTACTTC
TRBJ2-7,.,TRBV10-3,.,CASSGGHHEQYF,TGTGCCTCCAGTGGGGGCCACCACGAGCAGTACTTC
TRBJ1-3,.,TRBV9,few,CASSVGFLGSQDTIYF,TGTGCCAGCAGCGTAGGTTTCCTGGGGAGCCAGGACACCATATATTTT
TRBJ2-7,.,TRBV5-6,.,CASSLGFQDTFSYEQYF,TGTGCCAGCAGCTTAGGTTTTCAGGACACTTTCTCCTACGAGCAGTACTTC
TRBJ1-1,TRBD1,TRBV11-3,.,CASSSGQGSTEAFF,TGTGCCAGCAGCTCGGGACAGGGGAGCACTGAAGCTTTCTTT
TRBJ2-5,.,TRBV7-9,.,CSSRTINRPQETQYF,TGTTCCAGCAGGACCATCAACAGGCCCCAAGAGACCCAGTACTTC
TRBJ2-3,.,TRBV28,.,CASSSTTDTQYF,TGTGCCAGCAGTTCTACCACAGATACGCAGTATTTT
TRBJ1-5,.,TRBV6-1,.,CASSEVGSNQPQHF,TGTGCCAGCAGTGAAGTCGGTAGCAATCAGCCCCAGCATTTT
TRBJ2-1,.,TRBV18,.,CASSPLKGTQTYNEQFF,TGTGCCAGCTCACCACTGAAAGGGACTCAGACCTACAATGAGCAGTTCTTC
TRBJ1-1,.,TRBV30,.,CAWRGLSNTEAFF,TGTGCCTGGAGGGGACTTTCTAACACTGAAGCTTTCTTT
TRBJ1-4,TRBD1,TRBV2,.,CASGTVVATNEKLFF,TGTGCCAGCGGGACAGTGGTTGCAACTAATGAAAAACTGTTTTTT
TRBJ2-2,TRBD2,TRBV7-3,.,CASSLAGGRNTGELFF,TGTGCCAGCAGCTTAGCGGGGGGCCGGAACACCGGGGAGCTGTTTTTT
TRBJ1-1,.,TRBV19,.,CASTSRVYTEAFF,TGTGCCAGTACTTCTCGAGTGTACACTGAAGCTTTCTTT
TRBJ1-1,TRBD1,TRBV5-1,.,CASSLGPGGNTEAFF,TGCGCCAGCAGCTTGGGTCCAGGGGGCAACACTGAAGCTTTCTTT
TRBJ1-2,.,TRBV5-1,.,CASSLDGDYGYTF,TGCGCCAGCAGCTTAGACGGAGACTATGGCTACACCTTC
TRBJ1-2,.,TRBV2,.,CASSEARGANYGYTF,TGTGCCAGCAGTGAAGCACGGGGGGCGAACTATGGCTACACCTTC
TRBJ2-3,.,TRBV27,.,CASSLSIGSADTQYF,TGTGCCAGCAGTTTATCGATCGGGAGCGCAGATACGCAGTATTTT
TRBJ1-2,TRBD1,TRBV15,.,CATSRVRQGPNYGYTF,TGTGCCACCAGCAGAGTTAGACAGGGACCTAACTATGGCTACACCTTC
TRBJ2-2,TRBD2,TRBV28,.,CAVAATSGVQTGELFF,TGTGCCGTCGCGGCGACTAGCGGGGTTCAAACCGGGGAGCTGTTTTTT
TRBJ2-3,.,TRBV7-3,.,CASSAGSRKDTQYF,TGTGCCAGCAGCGCGGGCTCGCGTAAGGATACGCAGTATTTT
TRBJ1-5,TRBD1,TRBV7-9,.,CASSHGTDLNQPQHF,TGTGCCAGCAGCCATGGGACAGACCTAAATCAGCCCCAGCATTTT
TRBJ2-1,TRBD2,TRBV7-9,.,CASSLSLAGVFDEQFF,TGTGCCAGCAGCTTATCACTAGCGGGAGTGTTCGATGAGCAGTTCTTC
TRBJ2-7,TRBD1,TRBV5-6,.,CASSVPQGGEQYF,TGTGCCAGCAGCGTACCACAGGGGGGAGAGCAGTACTTC